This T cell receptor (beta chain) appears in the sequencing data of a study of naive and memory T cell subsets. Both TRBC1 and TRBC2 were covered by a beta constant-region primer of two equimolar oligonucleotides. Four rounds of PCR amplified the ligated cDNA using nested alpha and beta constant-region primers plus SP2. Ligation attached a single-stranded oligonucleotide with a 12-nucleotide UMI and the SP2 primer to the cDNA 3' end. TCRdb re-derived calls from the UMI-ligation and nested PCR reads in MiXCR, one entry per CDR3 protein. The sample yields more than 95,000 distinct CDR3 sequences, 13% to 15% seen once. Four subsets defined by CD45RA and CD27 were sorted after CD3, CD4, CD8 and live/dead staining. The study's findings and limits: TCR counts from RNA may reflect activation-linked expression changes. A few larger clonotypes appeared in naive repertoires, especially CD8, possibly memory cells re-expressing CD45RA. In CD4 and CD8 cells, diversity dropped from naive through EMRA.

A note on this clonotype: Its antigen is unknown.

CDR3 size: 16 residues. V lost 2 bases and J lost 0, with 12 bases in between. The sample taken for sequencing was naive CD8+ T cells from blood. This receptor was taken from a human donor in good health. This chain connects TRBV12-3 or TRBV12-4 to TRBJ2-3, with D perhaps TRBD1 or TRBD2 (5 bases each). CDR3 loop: CASSLKGPYSTDTQYF. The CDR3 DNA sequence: TGTGCCAGCAGTTTAAAGGGACCGTATAGCACAGATACGCAGTATTTT.